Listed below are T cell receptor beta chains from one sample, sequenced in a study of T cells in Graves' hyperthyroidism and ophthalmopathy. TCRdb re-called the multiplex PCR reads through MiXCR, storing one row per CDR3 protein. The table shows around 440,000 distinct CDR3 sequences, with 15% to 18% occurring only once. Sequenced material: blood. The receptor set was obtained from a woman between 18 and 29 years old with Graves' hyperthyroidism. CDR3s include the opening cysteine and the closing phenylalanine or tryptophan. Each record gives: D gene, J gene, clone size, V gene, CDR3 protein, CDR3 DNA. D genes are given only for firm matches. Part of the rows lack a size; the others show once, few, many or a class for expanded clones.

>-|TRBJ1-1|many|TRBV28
CASSLQQGGPWAFF
TGTGCCAGCAGTTTACAACAGGGAGGGCCTTGGGCTTTCTTT
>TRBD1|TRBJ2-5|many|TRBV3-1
CASNKGDRGVMETQYF
TGTGCCAGCAACAAAGGGGACAGGGGTGTGATGGAGACCCAGTACTTC
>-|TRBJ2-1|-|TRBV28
CASSLYGSRGSYNEQFF
TGTGCCAGCAGTTTATACGGTTCCAGGGGCTCCTACAATGAGCAGTTCTTC
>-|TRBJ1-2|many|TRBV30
CAWGQIYGYTF
TGTGCCTGGGGACAGATTTATGGCTACACCTTC
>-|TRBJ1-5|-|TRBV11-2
CASSLDQSGGGQPQHF
TGTGCCAGCAGCCTAGATCAGAGTGGGGGAGGTCAGCCCCAGCATTTT
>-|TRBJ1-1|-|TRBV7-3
CASSLRQLAGGAFF
TGTGCCAGCAGCTTAAGGCAGCTCGCCGGGGGAGCTTTCTTT
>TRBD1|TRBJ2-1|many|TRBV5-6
CASSLGPGQGYMEQFF
TGTGCCAGCAGCTTGGGGCCGGGACAGGGCTACATGGAGCAGTTCTTC
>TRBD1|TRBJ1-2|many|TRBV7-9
CASSLIGQGYGYTF
TGTGCCAGCAGCTTAATAGGACAGGGATATGGCTACACCTTC
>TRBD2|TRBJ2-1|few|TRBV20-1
CSAPSGRAYNEQFF
TGCAGTGCTCCGAGCGGGAGGGCTTACAATGAGCAGTTCTTC
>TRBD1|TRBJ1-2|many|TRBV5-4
CASSFGTGLLGYTF
TGTGCCAGCAGCTTCGGGACAGGGCTTCTTGGCTACACCTTC
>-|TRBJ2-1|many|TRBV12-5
CASGLVPRNEQFF
TGTGCTAGTGGTTTGGTACCCAGGAATGAGCAGTTCTTC
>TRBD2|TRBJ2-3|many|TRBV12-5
CASGSHSGSTDTQYF
TGTGCTAGTGGTTCCCATAGCGGGAGCACAGATACGCAGTATTTT
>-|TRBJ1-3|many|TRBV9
CASSVGGIYGNTIYF
TGTGCCAGCAGCGTAGGTGGGATATATGGAAACACCATATATTTT
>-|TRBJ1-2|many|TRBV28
CASSFGGDYGYTF
TGTGCCAGCAGTTTCGGAGGGGACTATGGCTACACCTTC
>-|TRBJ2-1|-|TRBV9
CASSVGLGGGNEQFF
TGTGCCAGCAGCGTAGGGCTAGGTGGGGGGAATGAGCAGTTCTTC
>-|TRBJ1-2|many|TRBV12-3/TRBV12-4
CASSVQTGPTNYGYTF
TGTGCCAGCAGCGTCCAGACAGGACCGACTAACTATGGCTACACCTTC
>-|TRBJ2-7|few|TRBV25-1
CASSEWGGEQYF
TGTGCCAGCAGTGAATGGGGTGGAGAGCAGTACTTC
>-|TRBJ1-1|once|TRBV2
CASSDRGRGAFF
TGTGCCAGCAGTGACAGGGGACGAGGAGCTTTCTTT
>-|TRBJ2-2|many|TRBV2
CASSSRLNTGELFF
TGTGCCAGCAGTTCAAGATTGAACACCGGGGAGCTGTTTTTT
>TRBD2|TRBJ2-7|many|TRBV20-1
CSAVLAGGTGEQYF
TGCAGTGCTGTTCTAGCGGGGGGGACGGGAGAGCAGTACTTC
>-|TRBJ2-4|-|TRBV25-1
CASSGWVTKNIQYF
TGTGCCAGCAGTGGTTGGGTAACCAAAAACATTCAGTACTTC
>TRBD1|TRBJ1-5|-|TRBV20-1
CSASIPGGANQPQHF
TGCAGTGCTAGTATTCCAGGGGGCGCTAATCAGCCCCAGCATTTT
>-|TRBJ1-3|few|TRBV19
CASIKRGSTSGNTIYF
TGTGCCAGCATAAAAAGGGGCAGCACCTCTGGAAACACCATATATTTT
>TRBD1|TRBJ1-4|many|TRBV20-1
CSANDRVREKLFF
TGCAGTGCCAACGACAGGGTTCGCGAAAAACTGTTTTTT
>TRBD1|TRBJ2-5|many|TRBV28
CASRLPGGYQETQYF
TGTGCCAGCAGGTTACCAGGGGGATACCAAGAGACCCAGTACTTC
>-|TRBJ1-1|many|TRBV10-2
CASSESTRGPEAFF
TGCGCCAGCAGTGAGTCGACACGGGGCCCTGAAGCTTTCTTT
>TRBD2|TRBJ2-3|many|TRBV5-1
CASSSSREGPSTDTQYF
TGCGCCAGCAGCTCTAGCCGGGAGGGTCCTAGCACAGATACGCAGTATTTT
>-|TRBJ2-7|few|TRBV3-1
CASSQELARTVF
TGTGCCAGCAGCCAAGAGCTAGCTAGGACAGTCTTC
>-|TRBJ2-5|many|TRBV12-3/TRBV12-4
CASSLDWWGRTETQYF
TGTGCCAGCAGTTTAGATTGGTGGGGCCGTACGGAGACCCAGTACTTC
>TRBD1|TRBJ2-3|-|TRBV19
CASSISEGGGQYF
TGTGCCAGTAGTATATCTGAAGGGGGCGGGCAGTATTTT
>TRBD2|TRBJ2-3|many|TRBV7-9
CASSLRRGAGTDTQYF
TGTGCCAGCAGCTTACGGCGGGGGGCCGGCACAGATACGCAGTATTTT
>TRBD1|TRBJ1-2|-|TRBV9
CASSVGDRDGGGYTF
TGTGCCAGCAGCGTAGGGGACAGGGACGGCGGTGGCTACACCTTC
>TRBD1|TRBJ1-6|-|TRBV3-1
CASNDRGNSPLHF
TGTGCCAGCAACGACAGGGGTAATTCACCCCTCCACTTT
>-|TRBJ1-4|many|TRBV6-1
CASSEAGTGDEKLFF
TGTGCCAGCAGCGAGGCTGGGACGGGAGATGAAAAACTGTTTTTT
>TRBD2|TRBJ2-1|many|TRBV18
CASSPLAAISYNEQFF
TGTGCCAGCTCACCTCTAGCGGCAATCTCCTACAATGAGCAGTTCTTC
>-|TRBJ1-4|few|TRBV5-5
CASSLIPPGEKLFF
TGTGCCAGCAGCTTGATTCCGCCCGGTGAAAAACTGTTTTTT
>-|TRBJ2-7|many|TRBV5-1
CASSFGRGGVEQYF
TGCGCCAGCAGCTTCGGTCGAGGGGGGGTCGAGCAGTACTTC
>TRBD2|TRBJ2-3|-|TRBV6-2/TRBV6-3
CASLGLAGGADTQYF
TGTGCCAGCCTGGGACTAGCGGGTGGGGCAGATACGCAGTATTTT
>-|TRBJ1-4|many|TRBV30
CAWSVGVEGHNEKLFF
TGTGCCTGGAGCGTCGGGGTCGAGGGCCATAATGAAAAACTGTTTTTT
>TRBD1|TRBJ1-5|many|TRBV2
CASSWTGQPNQPQHF
TGTGCCAGCAGTTGGACGGGACAGCCCAATCAGCCCCAGCATTTT
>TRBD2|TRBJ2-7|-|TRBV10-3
CAISGLAGGPGSYEQYF
TGTGCCATCAGTGGACTAGCGGGAGGGCCGGGATCCTACGAGCAGTACTTC
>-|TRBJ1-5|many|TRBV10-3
CAISGSNQPQHF
TGTGCCATCAGTGGGAGCAATCAGCCCCAGCATTTT
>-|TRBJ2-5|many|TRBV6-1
CASSYLARETQYF
TGTGCCAGCAGTTATCTAGCCCGAGAGACCCAGTACTTC
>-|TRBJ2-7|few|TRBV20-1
CSARLSQRAPLGDEQYF
TGCAGTGCTAGACTGAGCCAGCGGGCCCCCCTAGGCGACGAGCAGTACTTC
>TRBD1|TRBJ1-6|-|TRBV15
CATSQTAGGNSPLHF
TGTGCCACCAGCCAAACGGCAGGGGGCAATTCACCCCTCCACTTT
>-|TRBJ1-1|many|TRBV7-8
CASSLALAEIGRTEAFF
TGTGCCAGCAGCTTAGCGCTGGCGGAAATTGGGCGGACTGAAGCTTTCTTT